These T cell receptor beta chains were read from a single sample in a study of blood T cell repertoires in COVID-19. Measured with immunoSEQ multiplex PCR; TCRdb has only the in-frame clones, and not every one. The sample contains about 120,000 clones, around 80% of which appear only once. The specimen sequenced was peripheral blood. These receptors originate from a man aged 25-45 years with COVID-19, enrolled during active disease. Each CDR3 is given with its conserved first and last residue. A D gene is named only where the DNA matches it firmly.

18	TRBD2	TRBJ2-7	TRBV5-6	CASSLNRYRRGSKYEQYF	TGTGCCAGCAGCTTAAACAGGTATCGGCGGGGGTCGAAGTACGAGCAGTACTTC
14	TRBD1	TRBJ1-6	TRBV5-3	CARSLWDRASPLHF	TGTGCCAGAAGCTTGTGGGACAGGGCTTCACCCCTCCACTTT
15	NA	TRBJ1-4	TRBV2	CASSEEKTGNEKLFF	TGTGCCAGCAGTGAAGAAAAAACGGGTAATGAAAAACTGTTTTTT
16	NA	TRBJ2-2	TRBV5-4	CASSLGPGQNTGELFF	TGTGCCAGCAGCTTGGGACCGGGACAAAACACCGGGGAGCTGTTTTTT
16	TRBD2	TRBJ2-7	TRBV27	CASSPRAGGLPYEQYF	TGTGCCAGCAGTCCTCGAGCGGGGGGGCTACCTTACGAGCAGTACTTC
12	NA	TRBJ1-1	TRBV19	CASSRGVTEAFF	TGTGCCAGTAGTCGCGGGGTCACTGAAGCTTTCTTT
19	NA	TRBJ1-1	TRBV6-6	CASSPGNNGRRLMRTEAFF	TGTGCCAGCAGTCCAGGGAATAATGGCAGGAGATTGATGCGGACTGAAGCTTTCTTT
15	NA	TRBJ2-1	TRBV2	CASSAEGLSYNEQFF	TGTGCCAGCAGTGCCGAGGGACTCTCCTACAATGAGCAGTTCTTC
17	NA	TRBJ1-5	TRBV19	CASTLVSRAYSNQPQHF	TGTGCCAGCACCCTGGTGTCCAGGGCTTATAGCAATCAGCCCCAGCATTTT
16	NA	TRBJ2-7	TRBV12-5	CASGLIAGRLGYEQYF	TGTGCTAGTGGTTTGATAGCCGGGAGACTCGGGTACGAGCAGTACTTC
11	TRBD1	TRBJ2-7	TRBV19	CASSDRVEQYF	TGTGCCAGTAGCGACAGGGTCGAGCAGTACTTC
14	TRBD1	TRBJ1-2	TRBV6-2/TRBV6-3	CASSDRAANYGYTF	TGTGCCAGCAGCGACAGGGCTGCTAACTATGGCTACACCTTC
19	NA	TRBJ2-7	TRBV23-1	CASSQSARQNGGVSYEQYF	TGCGCCAGCAGTCAATCAGCACGCCAGAATGGCGGGGTCTCCTACGAGCAGTACTTC